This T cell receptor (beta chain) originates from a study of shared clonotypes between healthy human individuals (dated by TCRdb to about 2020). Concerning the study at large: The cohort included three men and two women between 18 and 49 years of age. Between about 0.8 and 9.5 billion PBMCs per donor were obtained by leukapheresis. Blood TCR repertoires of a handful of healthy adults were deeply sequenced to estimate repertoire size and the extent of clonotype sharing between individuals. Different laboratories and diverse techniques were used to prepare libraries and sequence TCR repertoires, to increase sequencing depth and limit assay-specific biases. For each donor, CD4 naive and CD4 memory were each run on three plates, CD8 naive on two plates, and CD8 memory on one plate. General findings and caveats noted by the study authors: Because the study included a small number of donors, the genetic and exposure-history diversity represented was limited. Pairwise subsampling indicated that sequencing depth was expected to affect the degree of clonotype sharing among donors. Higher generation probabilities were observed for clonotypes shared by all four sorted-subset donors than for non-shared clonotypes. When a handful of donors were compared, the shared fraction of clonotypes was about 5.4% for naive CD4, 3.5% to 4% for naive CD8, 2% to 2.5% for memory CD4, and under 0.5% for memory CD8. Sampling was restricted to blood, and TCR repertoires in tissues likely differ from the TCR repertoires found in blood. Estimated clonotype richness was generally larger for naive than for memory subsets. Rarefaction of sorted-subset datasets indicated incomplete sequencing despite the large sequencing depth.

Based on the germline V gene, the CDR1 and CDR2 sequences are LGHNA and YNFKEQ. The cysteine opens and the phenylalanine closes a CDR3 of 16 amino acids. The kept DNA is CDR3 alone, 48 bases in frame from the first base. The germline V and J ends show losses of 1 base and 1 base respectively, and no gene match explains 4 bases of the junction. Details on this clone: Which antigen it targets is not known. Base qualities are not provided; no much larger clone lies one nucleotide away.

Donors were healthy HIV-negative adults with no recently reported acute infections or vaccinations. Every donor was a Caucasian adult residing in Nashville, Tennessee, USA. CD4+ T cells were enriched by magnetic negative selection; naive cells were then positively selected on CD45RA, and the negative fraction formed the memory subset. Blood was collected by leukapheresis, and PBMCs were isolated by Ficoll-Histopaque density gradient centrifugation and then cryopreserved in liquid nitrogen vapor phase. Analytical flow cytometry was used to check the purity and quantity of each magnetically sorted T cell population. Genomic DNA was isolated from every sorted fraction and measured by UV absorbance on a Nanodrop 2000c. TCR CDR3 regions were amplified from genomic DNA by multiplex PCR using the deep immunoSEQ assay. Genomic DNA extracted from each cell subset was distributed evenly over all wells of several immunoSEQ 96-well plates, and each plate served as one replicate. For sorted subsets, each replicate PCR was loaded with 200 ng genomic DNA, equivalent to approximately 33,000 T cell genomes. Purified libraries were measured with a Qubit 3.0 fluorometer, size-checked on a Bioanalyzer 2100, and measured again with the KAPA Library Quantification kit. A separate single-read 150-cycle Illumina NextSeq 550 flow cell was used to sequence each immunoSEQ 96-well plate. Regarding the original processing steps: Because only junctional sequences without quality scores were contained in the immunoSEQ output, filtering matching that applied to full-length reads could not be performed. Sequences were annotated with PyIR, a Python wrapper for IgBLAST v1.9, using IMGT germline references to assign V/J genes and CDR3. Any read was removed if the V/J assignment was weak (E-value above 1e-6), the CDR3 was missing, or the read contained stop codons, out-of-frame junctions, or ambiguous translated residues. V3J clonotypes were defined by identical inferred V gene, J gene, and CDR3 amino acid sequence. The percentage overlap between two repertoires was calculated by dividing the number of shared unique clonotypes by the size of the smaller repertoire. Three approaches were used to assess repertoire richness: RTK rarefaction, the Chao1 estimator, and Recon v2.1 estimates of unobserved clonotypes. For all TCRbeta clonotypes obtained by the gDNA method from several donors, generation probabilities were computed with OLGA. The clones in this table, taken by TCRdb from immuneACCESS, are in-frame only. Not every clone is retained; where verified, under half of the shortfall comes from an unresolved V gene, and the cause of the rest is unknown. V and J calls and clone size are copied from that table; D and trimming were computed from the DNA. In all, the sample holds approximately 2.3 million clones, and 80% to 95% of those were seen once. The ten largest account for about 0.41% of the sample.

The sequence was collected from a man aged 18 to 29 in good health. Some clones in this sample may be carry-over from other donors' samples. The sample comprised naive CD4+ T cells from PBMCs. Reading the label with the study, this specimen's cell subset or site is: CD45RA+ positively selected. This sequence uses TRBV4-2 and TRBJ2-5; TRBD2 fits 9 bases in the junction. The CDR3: CASSQGGAGGQETQYF. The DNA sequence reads TGTGCCAGCAGCCAAGGGGGAGCGGGAGGCCAAGAGACCCAGTACTTC.